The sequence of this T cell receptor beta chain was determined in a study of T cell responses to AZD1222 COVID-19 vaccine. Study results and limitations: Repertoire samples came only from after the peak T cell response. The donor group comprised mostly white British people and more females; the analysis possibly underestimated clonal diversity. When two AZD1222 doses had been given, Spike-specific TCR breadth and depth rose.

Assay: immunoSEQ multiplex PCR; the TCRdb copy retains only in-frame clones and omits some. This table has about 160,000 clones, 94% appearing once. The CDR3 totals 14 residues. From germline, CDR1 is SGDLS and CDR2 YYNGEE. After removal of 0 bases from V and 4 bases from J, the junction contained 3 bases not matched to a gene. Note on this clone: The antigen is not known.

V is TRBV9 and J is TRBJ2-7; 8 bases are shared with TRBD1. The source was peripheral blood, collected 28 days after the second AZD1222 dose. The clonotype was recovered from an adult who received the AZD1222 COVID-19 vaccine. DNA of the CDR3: TGTGCCAGCAGCGTAGGGGACAGGCCTTACGAGCAGTACTTC. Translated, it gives CASSVGDRPYEQYF.